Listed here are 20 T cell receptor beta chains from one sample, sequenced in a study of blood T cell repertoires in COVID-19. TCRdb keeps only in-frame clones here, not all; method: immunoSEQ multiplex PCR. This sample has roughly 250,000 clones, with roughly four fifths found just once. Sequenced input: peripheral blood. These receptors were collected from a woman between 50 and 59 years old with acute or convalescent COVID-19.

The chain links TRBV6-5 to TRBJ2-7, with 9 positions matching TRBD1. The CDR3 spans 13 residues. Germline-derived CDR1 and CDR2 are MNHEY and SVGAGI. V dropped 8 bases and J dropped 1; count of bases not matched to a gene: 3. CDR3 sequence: CASRDRASYEQYF. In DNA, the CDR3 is TGTGCCAGCCGGGACAGGGCGTCCTACGAGCAGTACTTC.

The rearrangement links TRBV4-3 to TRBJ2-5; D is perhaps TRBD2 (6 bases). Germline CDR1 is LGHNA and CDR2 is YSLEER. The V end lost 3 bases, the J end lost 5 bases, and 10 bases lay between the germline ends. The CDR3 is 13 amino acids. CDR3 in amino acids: CASSQVRGETQYF. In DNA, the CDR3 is TGCGCCAGCAGCCAGGTCCGGGGGGAGACCCAGTACTTC.

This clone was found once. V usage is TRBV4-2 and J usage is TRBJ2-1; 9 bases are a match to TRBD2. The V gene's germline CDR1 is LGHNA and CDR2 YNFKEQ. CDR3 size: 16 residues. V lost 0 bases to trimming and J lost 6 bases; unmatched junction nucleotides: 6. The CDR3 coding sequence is TGTGCCAGCAGCCAAGATGAGAGCGGGGGGATCAATGAGCAGTTCTTC. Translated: CASSQDESGGINEQFF.

The CDR3 loop is CASSPGDTVPGNTIYF. CDR3 DNA sequence: TGTGCCAGCTCACCCGGGGACACTGTTCCTGGAAACACCATATATTTT. The chain joins TRBV18 to TRBJ1-3, with a tentative D call TRBD1 (6 bases). The germline gives CDR1 KGHSH, CDR2 LQKENI. This CDR3 has 16 amino acids. V lost 3 bases to trimming and J lost 2 bases, with 14 bases between them. The variable domain in full, with the rest retrieved from reference TRBV18 and TRBJ1-3, is NAGVMQNPRHLVRRRGQEARLRCSPMKGHSHVYWYRQLPEEGLKFMVYLQKENIIDESGMPKERFSAEFPKEGPSILRIQQVVRGDSAAYFCASSPGDTVPGNTIYFGEGSWLTVV.

In nucleotides, the CDR3 is TGTGCCAGTAGTATTGTGACGGCCATTGAGGGCAATCAGCCCCAGCATTTT. It codes for CASSIVTAIEGNQPQHF. J is TRBJ1-5 and V is TRBV19; the D is unclear. V was clipped by 3 bases and J by 2 bases, with 17 bases between them. Germline lookup yields CDR1 LNHDA and CDR2 SQIVND (reference sequence). This CDR3 is 17 amino acids long. Variable domain in full (rest from reference TRBV19 and TRBJ1-5): DGGITQSPKYLFRKEGQNVTLSCEQNLNHDAMYWYRQDPGQGLRLIYYSQIVNDFQKGDIAEGYSVSREKKESFPLTVTSAQKNPTAFYLCASSIVTAIEGNQPQHFGDGTRLSIL.

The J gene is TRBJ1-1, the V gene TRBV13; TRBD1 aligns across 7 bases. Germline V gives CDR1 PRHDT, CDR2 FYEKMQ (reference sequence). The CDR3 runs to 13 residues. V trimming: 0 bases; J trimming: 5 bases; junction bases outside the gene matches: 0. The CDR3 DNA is TGTGCCAGCAGCTTAGGGACAGGGACTGAAGCTTTCTTT. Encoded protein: CASSLGTGTEAFF.

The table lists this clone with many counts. For the CDR3, the DNA is TGTGCCAGCAGCCCCAGGGGAGACCCCCAAGAGACCCAGTACTTC. Translation: CASSPRGDPQETQYF. The V and J genes are TRBV27 and TRBJ2-5; possible D gene TRBD1, 6 bases. The CDR3 sequence is 15 residues long. CDR1 MNHEY and CDR2 SMNVEV come from the germline V gene (reference sequence). V shed 6 bases and J shed 1 base, with 15 bases lying between them.

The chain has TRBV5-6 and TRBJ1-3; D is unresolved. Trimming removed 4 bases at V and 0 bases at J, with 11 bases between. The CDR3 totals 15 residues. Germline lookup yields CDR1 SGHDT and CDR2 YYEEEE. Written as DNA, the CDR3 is TGTGCCAGCAGCCTTATAATGAGCTCTGGAAACACCATATATTTT. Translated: CASSLIMSSGNTIYF.

In nucleotides, the CDR3 is TGTGCCACCACTAGCGGGGGGAAAGATACGCAGTATTTT. As protein: CATTSGGKDTQYF. The chain employs TRBV27 and TRBJ2-3; 12 nucleotides line up with TRBD2. CDR1 MNHEY and CDR2 SMNVEV come from the germline V gene (reference sequence). CDR3 length equals 13 residues. J gave up 5 bases and V 10 bases, and 4 bases lay outside the gene matches.

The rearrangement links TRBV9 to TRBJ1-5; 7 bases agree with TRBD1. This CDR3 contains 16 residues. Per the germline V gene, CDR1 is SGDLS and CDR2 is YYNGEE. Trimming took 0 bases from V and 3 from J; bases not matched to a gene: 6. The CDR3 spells CASSVDGGTDNQPQHF. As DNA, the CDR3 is TGTGCCAGCAGCGTAGATGGAGGGACAGACAATCAGCCCCAGCATTTT.

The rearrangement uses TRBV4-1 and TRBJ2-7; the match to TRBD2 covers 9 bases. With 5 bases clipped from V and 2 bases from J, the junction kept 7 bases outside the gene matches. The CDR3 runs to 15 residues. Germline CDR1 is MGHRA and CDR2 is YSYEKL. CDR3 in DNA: TGCGCCAGCAGCGCCGTAGCGGGGGACACCTACGAGCAGTACTTC. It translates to CASSAVAGDTYEQYF.

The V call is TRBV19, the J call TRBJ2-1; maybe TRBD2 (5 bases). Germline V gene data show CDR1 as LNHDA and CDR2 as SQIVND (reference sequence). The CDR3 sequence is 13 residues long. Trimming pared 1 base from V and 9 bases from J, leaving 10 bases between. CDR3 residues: CASSIVGGREQFF. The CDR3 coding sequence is TGTGCCAGTAGTATAGTGGGCGGGCGTGAGCAGTTCTTC. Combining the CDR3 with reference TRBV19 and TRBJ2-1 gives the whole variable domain DGGITQSPKYLFRKEGQNVTLSCEQNLNHDAMYWYRQDPGQGLRLIYYSQIVNDFQKGDIAEGYSVSREKKESFPLTVTSAQKNPTAFYLCASSIVGGREQFFGPGTRLTVL.

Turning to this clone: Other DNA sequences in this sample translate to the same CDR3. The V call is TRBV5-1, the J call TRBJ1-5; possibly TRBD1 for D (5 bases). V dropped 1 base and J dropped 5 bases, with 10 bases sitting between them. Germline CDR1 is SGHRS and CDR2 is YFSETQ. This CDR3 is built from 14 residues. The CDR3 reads CASSLTGGDQPQHF. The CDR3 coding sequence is TGCGCCAGCAGCTTGACCGGGGGGGATCAGCCCCAGCATTTT.

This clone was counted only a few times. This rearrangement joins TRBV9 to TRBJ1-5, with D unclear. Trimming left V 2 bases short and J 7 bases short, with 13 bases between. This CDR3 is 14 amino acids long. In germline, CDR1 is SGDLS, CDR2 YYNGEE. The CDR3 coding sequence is TGTGCCAGCAGCGTCTCTGGCGGCCCCCAGCCCCAGCATTTT. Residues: CASSVSGGPQPQHF.

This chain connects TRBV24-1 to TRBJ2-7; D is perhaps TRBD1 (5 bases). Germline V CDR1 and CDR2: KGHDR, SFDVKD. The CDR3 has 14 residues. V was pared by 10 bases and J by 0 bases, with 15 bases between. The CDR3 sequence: CATLYDSISYEQYF. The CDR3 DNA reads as TGTGCCACACTTTATGACAGCATCTCCTACGAGCAGTACTTC.

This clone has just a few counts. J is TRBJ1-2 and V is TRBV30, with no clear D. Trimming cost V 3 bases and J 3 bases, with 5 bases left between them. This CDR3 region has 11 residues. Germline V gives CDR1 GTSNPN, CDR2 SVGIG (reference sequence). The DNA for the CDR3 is TGTGCCTGGAGACAAGACTATGGCTACACCTTC. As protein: CAWRQDYGYTF.

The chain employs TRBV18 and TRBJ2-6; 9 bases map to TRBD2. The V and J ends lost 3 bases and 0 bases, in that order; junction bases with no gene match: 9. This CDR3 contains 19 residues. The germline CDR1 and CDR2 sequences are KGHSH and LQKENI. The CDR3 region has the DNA TGTGCCAGCTCACCCATTGGGCTAGCGGGGTCCTCTGGGGCCAACGTCCTGACTTTC. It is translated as CASSPIGLAGSSGANVLTF.

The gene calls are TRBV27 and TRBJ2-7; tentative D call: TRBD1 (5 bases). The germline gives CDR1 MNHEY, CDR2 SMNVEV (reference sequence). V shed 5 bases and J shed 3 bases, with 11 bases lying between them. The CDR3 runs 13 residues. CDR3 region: CASSRTPNYEQYF. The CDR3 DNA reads TGTGCCAGCAGTCGGACACCGAACTACGAGCAGTACTTC.

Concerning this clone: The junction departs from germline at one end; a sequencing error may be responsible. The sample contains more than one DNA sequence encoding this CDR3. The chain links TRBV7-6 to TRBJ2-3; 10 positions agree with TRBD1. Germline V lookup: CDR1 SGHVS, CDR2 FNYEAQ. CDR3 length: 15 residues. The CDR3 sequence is CASSLTGGDSDTQYF. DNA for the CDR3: TGTGCCAGCAGCTTGACAGGGGGCGACTCAGATACACAGTATTTT.

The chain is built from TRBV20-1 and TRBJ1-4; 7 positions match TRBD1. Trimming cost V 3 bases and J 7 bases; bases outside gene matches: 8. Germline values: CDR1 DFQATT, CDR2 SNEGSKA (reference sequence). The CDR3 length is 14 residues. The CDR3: CSASEGAGSEKLFF. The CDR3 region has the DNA TGCAGTGCTAGTGAGGGGGCAGGATCTGAAAAACTGTTTTTT.